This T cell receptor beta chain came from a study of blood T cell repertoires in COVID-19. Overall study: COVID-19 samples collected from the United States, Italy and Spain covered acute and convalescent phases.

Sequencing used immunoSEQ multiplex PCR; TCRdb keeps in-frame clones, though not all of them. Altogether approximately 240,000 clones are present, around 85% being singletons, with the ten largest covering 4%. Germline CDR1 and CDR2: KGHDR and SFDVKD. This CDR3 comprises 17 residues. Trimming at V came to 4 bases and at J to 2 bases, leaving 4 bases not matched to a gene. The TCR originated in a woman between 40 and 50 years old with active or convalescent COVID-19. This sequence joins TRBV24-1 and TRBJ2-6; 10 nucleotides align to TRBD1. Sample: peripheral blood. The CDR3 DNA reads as TGTGCCACCAGTGACCCCGGGACAGGGGCTGGGGCCAACGTCCTGACTTTC. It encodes CATSDPGTGAGANVLTF.